This passage covers 18 T cell receptor beta chains from one sample sequenced in a study of blood T cells in healthy people across ages. Together with a sample-barcoded 5' primer, a J-beta primer mix was included in a second PCR lasting roughly 6 to 12 cycles. TCRdb processed the 5' RACE reads anew with MiXCR; each CDR3 protein has one entry. Seen here are hundreds of thousands of distinct CDR3 sequences, 49% observed once, and the top ten hold around a third. Input material: blood. These receptors were obtained from a woman between 55 and 75 years old in good health.

The table lists this clonotype with a few counts. The J gene is TRBJ2-3, the V gene TRBV9; 9 positions match TRBD2. J lost 2 bases, V lost 0 bases, and 4 bases had no gene match. CDR3 length: 16 amino acids. Germline V gene sequence: CDR1 SGDLS, CDR2 YYNGEE. The CDR3 spells CASSVDAGGLTDTQYF. CDR3 bases: TGTGCCAGCAGCGTAGATGCGGGGGGGCTCACAGATACGCAGTATTTT.

As for this clonotype: This sequence may be a read error, since a much larger clone differs from it by one base. The chain carries TRBV20-1 and TRBJ1-6; D perhaps matches TRBD1 (5 bases). The V end was cut by 6 bases, the J end by 6 bases, with 18 bases between. The CDR3 contains 15 residues. Per the germline V gene, CDR1 is DFQATT and CDR2 is SNEGSKA (reference sequence). CDR3 sequence (DNA): TGCAGTGCCCTCGCGGGACGGCCACGTAATTCACCCCTCCACTTT. It codes for CSALAGRPRNSPLHF.

J is TRBJ2-1 and V is TRBV9; TRBD2 agrees at 11 bases. The germline V gene has CDR1 SGDLS and CDR2 YYNGEE. The CDR3 has 17 amino acids. V trimming: 0 bases; J trimming: 2 bases; junction bases outside the gene matches: 4. The CDR3 DNA reads TGTGCCAGCAGCGTAGCGGTTAGCGGGAGGGCCTACAATGAGCAGTTCTTC. It codes for CASSVAVSGRAYNEQFF.

The chain employs TRBV7-8 and TRBJ2-3; perhaps D is TRBD1 or TRBD2 (5 bases each). Germline loops: CDR1 SGHVS, CDR2 FQNEAQ. The V end was cut by 1 base, the J end by 4 bases, with 9 bases between. The CDR3 is made up of 14 amino acids. The CDR3 sequence is CASSLVLGADTQYF. The DNA of the CDR3 is TGTGCCAGCAGCTTAGTACTAGGGGCAGATACGCAGTATTTT.

This clonotype turned up a few times. CDR3: CAIAPIRPYQANTEAFF. The DNA of the CDR3 is TGTGCCATCGCCCCGATTCGACCTTACCAAGCGAACACTGAAGCTTTCTTT. This rearrangement joins TRBV10-3 to TRBJ1-1; D remains ambiguous. V lost 8 bases and J lost 1, with 23 bases in between. The V gene's germline CDR1 is ENHRY and CDR2 SYGVKD. CDR3 length equals 17 residues.

The V and J genes are TRBV7-2 and TRBJ2-7, with 8 bases that match TRBD1. The CDR3 extends over 13 amino acids. V gave up 7 bases and J gave up 5 bases; unmatched junction bases: 7. From germline, CDR1 is SGHTA and CDR2 FQGNSA. CDR3 residues: CASNTDRGHEQYF. Written as DNA, the CDR3 is TGTGCCAGCAACACCGACAGGGGCCACGAGCAGTACTTC.

Only a few counts were recorded for this clonotype. This rearrangement joins TRBV10-3 to TRBJ2-7; 11 nucleotides agree with TRBD1. CDR1 and CDR2 (germline): ENHRY, SYGVKD. The CDR3 loop spans 14 amino acids. V shed 11 bases and J 2 bases; nucleotides not matched to a gene: 8. The CDR3 sequence: CASSEGQGAYEQYF. The CDR3 DNA is TGTGCCTCCAGTGAGGGACAGGGGGCCTACGAGCAGTACTTC.

The rearrangement uses TRBV6-2 or TRBV6-3 and TRBJ2-1; the match to TRBD2 covers 9 bases. The J call may be faulty, since TRBJ2-7 better matches the DNA end. The CDR3 is 18 residues long. Per germline, CDR1 MNHEY and CDR2 SVGEGT. CDR3 coding DNA: TGTGCCAGCAGTTCGGGACTAGCACCCAATCCGGCTTACAATGAGCAGTACTTC. Its translation is CASSSGLAPNPAYNEQYF.

This clonotype was counted between two and nine times. This chain links TRBV28 with TRBJ2-7; 7 bases fit TRBD1. The J call may be in error: the DNA end matches TRBJ2-5 better. This CDR3 region has 15 residues. Germline-derived CDR1 and CDR2 are MDHEN and SYDVKM. The CDR3, as DNA: TGTGCCAGCAGTCAGACAGGGAAGACCTTGGAGACCCAGTACTTC. Protein: CASSQTGKTLETQYF.

The chain has TRBV10-3 and TRBJ2-1; no firm D call. Germline CDR1 is ENHRY and CDR2 is SYGVKD. Deletions cut 4 bases from V and 0 bases from J, with 7 bases between. The CDR3 runs to 14 residues. The CDR3 coding sequence is TGTGCCATCAGTGCGGGTAGCTCCTACAATGAGCAGTTCTTC. Its translation is CAISAGSSYNEQFF.

This chain connects TRBV20-1 to TRBJ2-1, with D perhaps matching TRBD1 or TRBD2 (7 bases each). Germline loops: CDR1 DFQATT, CDR2 SNEGSKA (reference sequence). CDR3 size: 15 residues. The germline V and J ends were trimmed by 3 bases and 1 base, with 13 bases remaining between them. Here the CDR3 DNA reads TGCAGTGCTAGGCCCAGGGGGGGATCCTACAATGAGCAGTTCTTC. Its protein is CSARPRGGSYNEQFF.

J is TRBJ2-5 and V is TRBV7-9, with 7 bases identical to TRBD2. Losses at the gene ends were 0 bases for V and 1 base for J; bases not matched to a gene: 14. CDR1 is SEHNR and CDR2 is FQNEAQ in the germline V gene (reference sequence). CDR3 size: 19 residues. CDR3: CASSLAQREAHLTQETQYF. DNA for the CDR3: TGTGCCAGCAGCTTAGCGCAACGGGAGGCCCATCTCACCCAAGAGACCCAGTACTTC.

The gene calls are TRBV5-1 and TRBJ2-7, with 7 bases aligning to TRBD2. Losses at the gene ends were 4 bases for V and 7 bases for J; bases not matched to a gene: 17. CDR1 and CDR2 from the germline V gene are SGHRS and YFSETQ. This CDR3 region has 16 residues. Here the CDR3 DNA reads TGCGCCAGCAGCCCGGAAATCGGGACTAAAGGGGATGAGCAGTACTTC. This translates into CASSPEIGTKGDEQYF.

The chain uses TRBV6-1 and TRBJ2-2; unclear D gene. The V end was cut by 1 base, the J end by 5 bases, with 11 bases between. The CDR3 has 15 residues. Germline V gene lookup returns CDR1 MNHNS and CDR2 SASEGT. The CDR3 loop reads CASSEGRASTGELFF. DNA for the CDR3: TGTGCCAGCAGTGAAGGACGGGCATCAACCGGGGAGCTGTTTTTT.

In regard to this clonotype: Being one base from a much bigger clone, this may be a read error. The CDR3 protein is CTSSDPSERREKLFF. The CDR3 nucleotides read TGTACCAGCAGTGACCCGAGTGAACGGCGAGAAAAACTGTTTTTT. The chain carries TRBV12-3 or TRBV12-4 and TRBJ1-4, with D unclear. The CDR3 runs 15 residues.

This clonotype was recorded many times. This rearrangement joins TRBV10-3 to TRBJ2-7; 7 bases match TRBD1. V gave up 11 bases and J gave up 2 bases; unmatched junction bases: 12. The CDR3 runs 14 residues. Germline CDR1 is ENHRY and CDR2 is SYGVKD. The CDR3 DNA is TGTGCCGCAGCGAGGGACAGTATTCCCTACGAGCAGTACTTC. It encodes CAAARDSIPYEQYF.

The chain joins TRBV2 to TRBJ1-4, with a tentative D call TRBD1 (6 bases). Between the trimmed V and J ends, which lost 10 bases and 8 bases, there was a span of 17 bases. The CDR3 contains 13 residues. Germline V CDR1 and CDR2: SNHLY, FYNNEI. This CDR3 reads CATIGGAREKLFF. The CDR3 DNA reads as TGTGCCACCATCGGGGGGGCGCGAGAAAAACTGTTTTTT.

This clonotype was seen more than once but under ten times. The rearrangement links TRBV29-1 to TRBJ1-1; TRBD1 matches 9 bases. Germline-derived CDR1 and CDR2 are SQVTM and ANQGSEA. This CDR3 region has 13 residues. V lost 7 bases and J lost 7; bases outside the gene matches: 10. CDR3 nucleotide sequence: TGCAGCGGGACCGGGACAGGGATTGTTGAAGCTTTCTTT. Translated: CSGTGTGIVEAFF.